The present T cell receptor beta chain was sequenced within a study of blood T cell repertoires in COVID-19 (TCRdb year 2020). As for the study more broadly: Samples from collaborators originated in the United States, Italy and Spain and spanned both the acute and convalescent phases of COVID-19. The material from the prospective study consisted of cDNA or gDNA derived from T cells, B-cell-depleted T cells, or PBMCs. Deeply sampled blood TCRbeta repertoires from subjects exposed to, actively infected with, or recovered from COVID-19 were included in the dataset. The repertoires were released in a freely available public database intended as a resource for research on the immune response to SARS-CoV-2. Where HLA class I and class II types were available, the types were taken from metadata supplied by the sample provider, not from assay-based typing. The samples were drawn from the first 160 participants of the ongoing ImmuneRACE study and from 1,200 or so subjects provided by 6 global collaborators. Sample metadata almost always included a de-identified subject ID, COVID-19 status, age in years and sex.

TCRbeta CDR3 regions were amplified from genomic DNA using the immunoSEQ Assay, a bias-controlled multiplex PCR. Turning to the authors' computational methods: Nucleated cell counts per sample were estimated from amplification of reference gene primers within the assay. Sequence reads were collapsed and filtered to measure the absolute abundance of every unique TCRbeta CDR3 rearrangement. Productive Simpson clonality was computed per sample as the square root of Simpson's diversity index over productive rearrangements. The table was pulled from immuneACCESS by TCRdb, which kept in-frame rearrangements only. Such tables lose some clones; where checked, under half of the loss comes from unresolved V genes, and the rest has no known cause. The V and J calls and clone size are taken from that table; D and trimming were inferred from the DNA. This sample comprises roughly 220,000 clones, about 88% of them detected only once. The biggest ten clones account for approximately 10% of the sample.

In Seattle, one collaborating source enrolled patients while the infection was active and tracked those patients longitudinally over the course of disease. Whole blood was collected in K2EDTA tubes by collaborating institutions according to the institutions' own protocols. Collaborator samples were shipped for TCRbeta analysis as frozen whole blood, isolated PBMCs, or DNA extracted from either sample type. On the study overall, not on this receptor specifically: The amount of clinical and demographic metadata varied by source and participant and was provided uncurated.

Trimming takes 2 bases off V and 10 bases off J; junction bases not matched to a gene: 10. Looking up the germline V gene (reference sequence) yields CDR1 LNHDA and CDR2 SQIVND. Including the terminal cysteine and phenylalanine, the CDR3 comprises 14 residues. This entry keeps only the CDR3 DNA: 42 bases, framed from base 1. Only one count was recorded for this clone. The specificity of this receptor is unknown. There are no base qualities to consult, and no much larger clone falls within one base. Sequencing input: peripheral blood. Recombination connected TRBV19 to TRBJ1-1; TRBD1 fits 7 bases in the junction. This sequence was found in a woman in her forties or fifties with COVID-19, enrolled during active disease. The nucleotide sequence reads TGTGCCAGTAGTATATCCCGGGACAGCCAAGGAGCTTTCTTT. Its translation is CASSISRDSQGAFF.